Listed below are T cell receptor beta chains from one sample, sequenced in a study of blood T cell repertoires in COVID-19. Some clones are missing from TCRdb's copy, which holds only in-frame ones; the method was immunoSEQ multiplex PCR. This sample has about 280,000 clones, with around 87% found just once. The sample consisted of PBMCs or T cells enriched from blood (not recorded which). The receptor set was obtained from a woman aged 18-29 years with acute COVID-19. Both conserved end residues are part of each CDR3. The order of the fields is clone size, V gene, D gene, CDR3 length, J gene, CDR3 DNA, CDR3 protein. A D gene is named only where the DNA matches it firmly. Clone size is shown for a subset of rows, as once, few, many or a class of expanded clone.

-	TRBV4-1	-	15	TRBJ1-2	TGCGCCAGCAGCCCCCAACGGGGGGCGGACTATGGCTACACCTTC	CASSPQRGADYGYTF
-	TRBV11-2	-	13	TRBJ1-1	TGTGCCAGCAGCAGGGGTTTTAACACTGAAGCTTTCTTT	CASSRGFNTEAFF
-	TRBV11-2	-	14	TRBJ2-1	TGTGCCAGCAGCTTAGCCACAGGAGTACATGAGCAGTTCTTC	CASSLATGVHEQFF
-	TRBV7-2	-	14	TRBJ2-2	TGTGCCAGCAGTACCCAGATTAACACCGGGGAGCTGTTTTTT	CASSTQINTGELFF
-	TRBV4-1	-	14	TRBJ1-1	TGCGCCAGCAGCCACCGTGGGGCTTACACTGAAGCTTTCTTT	CASSHRGAYTEAFF
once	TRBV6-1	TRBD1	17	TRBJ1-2	TGTGCCAGCAGTGAAGGCCGGCTGACAGGGGATAACTGGGGCTACACCTTC	CASSEGRLTGDNWGYTF
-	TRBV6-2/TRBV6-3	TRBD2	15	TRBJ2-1	TGTGCCAGCAGTTCGGGCGGGAGGCCTAACAATGAGCAGTTCTTC	CASSSGGRPNNEQFF
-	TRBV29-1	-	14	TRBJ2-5	TGCAGCGTTGATTCCAGGGGAGCCCACGAGACCCAGTACTTC	CSVDSRGAHETQYF
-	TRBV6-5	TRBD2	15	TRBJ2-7	TGTGCCAGCAGTTACTACGCTAGCGGGAGCTACGAGCAGTACTTC	CASSYYASGSYEQYF
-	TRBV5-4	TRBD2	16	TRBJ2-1	TGTGCCAGCAGCGCGACTAGCGGGAAGGCTAACAATGAGCAGTTCTTC	CASSATSGKANNEQFF
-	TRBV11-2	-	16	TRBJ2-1	TGTGCCAGCAGCCGCCTAGCGTTACAAAATAACAATGAGCAGTTCTTC	CASSRLALQNNNEQFF
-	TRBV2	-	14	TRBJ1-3	TGTGCCAGCAGAATAGATTCTTCTGGAAACACCATATATTTT	CASRIDSSGNTIYF
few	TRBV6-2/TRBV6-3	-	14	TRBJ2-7	TGTGCCAGCAGTTACGCGGGACTTAGCGGAGAGCAGTACTTC	CASSYAGLSGEQYF
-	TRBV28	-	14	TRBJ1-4	TGTGCCAGCAGCCGACGGGGAATGAATGAAAAACTGTTTTTT	CASSRRGMNEKLFF
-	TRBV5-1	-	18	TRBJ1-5	TGCGCCAGCAGCTTGGGATACGACCGGGAGCCCTACTACCAGCCCCAGCATTTT	CASSLGYDREPYYQPQHF
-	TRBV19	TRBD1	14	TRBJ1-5	TGTGCCAGTAGTGCCACCGGGACAGTCCAGCCCCAGCATTTT	CASSATGTVQPQHF
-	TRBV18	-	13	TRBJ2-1	TGTGCCAGCTCACCCAGCGTCGGGGAAAAGCAGTTCTTC	CASSPSVGEKQFF
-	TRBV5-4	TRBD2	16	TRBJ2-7	TGTGCCAGCAGCTTGGCTAGCGGGGTTCTCAGGCACGAGCAGTACTTC	CASSLASGVLRHEQYF
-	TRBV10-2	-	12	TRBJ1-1	TGCGCCAGCAGTGATTTCGGGGCTGAAGCTTTCTTT	CASSDFGAEAFF
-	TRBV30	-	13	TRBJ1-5	TGTGCCTGGAGTGTGGGGGGGCATCAGCCCCAGCATTTT	CAWSVGGHQPQHF
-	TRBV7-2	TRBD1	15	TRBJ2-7	TGTGCCAGCAGCGGTGGGGACAGTCTATACTACGAGCAGTACTTC	CASSGGDSLYYEQYF
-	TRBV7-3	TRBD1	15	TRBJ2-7	TGTGCCAGCAGCTTAAGGTCCGGGACAGAGTACGAGCAGTACTTC	CASSLRSGTEYEQYF
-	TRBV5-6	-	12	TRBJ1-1	TGTGCCAGCAGCCCAGGGGACACTGAAGCTTTCTTT	CASSPGDTEAFF
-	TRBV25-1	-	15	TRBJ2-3	TGTGCCAGCACTGAGGAGCAGGGTTTCACAGATACGCAGTATTTT	CASTEEQGFTDTQYF
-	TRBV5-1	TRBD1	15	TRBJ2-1	TGCGCCAGCAGCCCCGGGACAGGGCGTTCGGCTGAGCAGTTCTTC	CASSPGTGRSAEQFF
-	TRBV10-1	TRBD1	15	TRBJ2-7	TGCGCCAGCAGTCGTACAGGGGGAAACTCCTACGAGCAGTACTTC	CASSRTGGNSYEQYF
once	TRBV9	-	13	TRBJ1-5	TGTGCCAGCGGGGGCGGCGTCAATCAGCCCCAGCATTTT	CASGGGVNQPQHF